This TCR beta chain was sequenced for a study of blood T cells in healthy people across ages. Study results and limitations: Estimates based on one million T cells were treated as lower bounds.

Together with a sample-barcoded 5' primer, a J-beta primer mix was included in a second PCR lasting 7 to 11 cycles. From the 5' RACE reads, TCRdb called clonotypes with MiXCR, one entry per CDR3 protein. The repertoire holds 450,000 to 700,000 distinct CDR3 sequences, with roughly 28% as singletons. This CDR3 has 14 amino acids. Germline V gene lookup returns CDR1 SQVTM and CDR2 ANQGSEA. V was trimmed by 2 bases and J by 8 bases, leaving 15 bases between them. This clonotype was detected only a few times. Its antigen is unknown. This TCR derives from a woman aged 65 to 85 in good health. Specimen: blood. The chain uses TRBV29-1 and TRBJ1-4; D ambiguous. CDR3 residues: CSVESTVGREKLFF. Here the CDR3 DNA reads TGCAGCGTTGAAAGTACGGTCGGAAGGGAAAAACTGTTTTTT.